The entry that follows covers one TCR beta chain sequence. As yet, its antigen is unknown. TCRdb's copy holds only in-frame clones and misses some; the assay was immunoSEQ multiplex PCR. The table lists about 150,000 clones, approximately 90% of them singletons. This specimen belongs to a study of T cell responses to AZD1222 COVID-19 vaccine. General study points: Sampled repertoires all dated from after the peak T cell response. Baseline testing showed seropositivity in only six or seven AZD1222 recipients. It should be noted that donors were predominantly white British and more often female, and clonal diversity was possibly underestimated.

The germline V and J ends were trimmed by 3 bases and 0 bases, with 18 bases remaining between them. Germline assignment: CDR1 SGHTA and CDR2 FQGTGA. The CDR3 totals 18 residues. The TCR was taken from an adult in good health. The source material was peripheral blood, sampled on day 0 of AZD1222 vaccination. The chain carries TRBV7-3 and TRBJ1-5; D perhaps matches TRBD1 (6 bases). The CDR3 region is CASSLGHSKPYSNQPQHF. The CDR3 region has the DNA TGTGCCAGCAGCTTGGGACACTCCAAACCTTATAGCAATCAGCCCCAGCATTTT.